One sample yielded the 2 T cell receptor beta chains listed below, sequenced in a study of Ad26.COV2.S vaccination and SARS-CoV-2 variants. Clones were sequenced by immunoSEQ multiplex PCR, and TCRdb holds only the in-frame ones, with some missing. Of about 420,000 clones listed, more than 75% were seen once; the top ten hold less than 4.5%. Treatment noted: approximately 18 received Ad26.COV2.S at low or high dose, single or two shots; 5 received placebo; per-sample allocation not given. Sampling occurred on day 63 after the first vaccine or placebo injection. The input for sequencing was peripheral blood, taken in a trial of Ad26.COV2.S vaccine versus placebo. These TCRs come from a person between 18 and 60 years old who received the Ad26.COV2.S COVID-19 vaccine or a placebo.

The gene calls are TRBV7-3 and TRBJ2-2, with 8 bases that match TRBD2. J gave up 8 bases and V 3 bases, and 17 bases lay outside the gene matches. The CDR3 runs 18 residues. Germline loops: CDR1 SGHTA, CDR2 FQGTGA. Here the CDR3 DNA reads TGTGCCAGCAGCTTGTCCCCCGCGGGGGGAACCTTTGAGGGGGAGCTGTTTTTT. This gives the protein CASSLSPAGGTFEGELFF.

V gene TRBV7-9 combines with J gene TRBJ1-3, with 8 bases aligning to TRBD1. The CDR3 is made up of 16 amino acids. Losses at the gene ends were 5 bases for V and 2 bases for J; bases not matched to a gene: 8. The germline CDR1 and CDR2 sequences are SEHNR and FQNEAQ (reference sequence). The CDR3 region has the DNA TGTGCCAGCAGCGTGTCCGGGACAGGTACTGGAAACACCATATATTTT. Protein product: CASSVSGTGTGNTIYF.